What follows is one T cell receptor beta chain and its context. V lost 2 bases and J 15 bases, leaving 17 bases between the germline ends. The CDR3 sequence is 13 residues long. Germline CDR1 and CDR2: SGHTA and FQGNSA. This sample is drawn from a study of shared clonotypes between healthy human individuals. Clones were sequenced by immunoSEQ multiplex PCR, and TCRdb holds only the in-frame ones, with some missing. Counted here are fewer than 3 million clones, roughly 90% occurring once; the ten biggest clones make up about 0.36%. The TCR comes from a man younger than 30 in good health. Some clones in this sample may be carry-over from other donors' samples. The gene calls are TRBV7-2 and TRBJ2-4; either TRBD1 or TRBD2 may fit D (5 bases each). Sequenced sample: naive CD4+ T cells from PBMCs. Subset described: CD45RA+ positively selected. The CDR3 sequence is CASSLTPGWETYF. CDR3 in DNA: TGTGCCAGCAGCTTAACCCCAGGGTGGGAGACGTACTTC.